This entry describes one T cell receptor (beta chain). Its antigen is still unknown. The donor cohort consisted entirely of Caucasian adults residing in Nashville, Tennessee. The sequenced material, unsorted PBMC DNA, was run on ten immunoSEQ deep assay plates. The table came from immunoSEQ multiplex PCR; TCRdb's copy has only in-frame clones and leaves some out. The sample has roughly 480,000 clones, roughly 85% seen once; the top ten hold 10% to 15%. Germline V gene sequence: CDR1 LNHDA, CDR2 SQIVND (reference sequence). Trimming took 7 bases from V and 7 from J; bases not matched to a gene: 11. The CDR3 has 15 residues. These data come from a study of shared clonotypes between healthy human individuals. Study information: A couple of women and a few men aged 18 to 49 made up the donors.

Study results and limitations: Only blood was sampled, and tissue TCR repertoires likely differ from blood ones.

The sample consisted of PBMCs. This receptor was identified in a woman aged 35 to 49 in good health. Some clones in this sample may be carry-over from other donors' samples. This chain connects TRBV19 to TRBJ2-2; 8 positions match TRBD2. DNA for the CDR3: TGTGCCAGTACCACGGGGGGCGGGAGGAGCGGGGAGCTGTTTTTT. This codes for CASTTGGGRSGELFF.